Below, 23 T cell receptor beta chains from the same sample are listed, as sequenced in a study of cytomegalovirus exposure and HLA in healthy donors. Primers included in the PCR were 60 Vbeta and 13 Jbeta primers. The assay was immunoSEQ multiplex PCR, and TCRdb's table has in-frame clones only and misses some. The table shows about 120,000 clones, with around three quarters occurring only once. The sample taken for sequencing was PBMCs. All receptors derive from a woman between 40 and 50 years old in good health and CMV-seropositive.

The chain links TRBV27 to TRBJ2-7; D possibly corresponds to TRBD2 (6 bases). Germline V gene sequence: CDR1 MNHEY, CDR2 SMNVEV (reference sequence). Deletions cut 2 bases from V and 3 bases from J, with 14 bases between. The CDR3 runs 15 residues. CDR3 in DNA: TGTGCCAGCAGTTTAGGGAGGACCAGATTCTACGAGCAGTACTTC. It yields the protein CASSLGRTRFYEQYF.

V is TRBV5-1 and J is TRBJ2-7, with 8 bases fitting TRBD2. The CDR3 is 16 amino acids. J was trimmed by 5 bases and V by 3 bases; bases with no gene match: 13. Per the germline V gene, CDR1 is SGHRS and CDR2 is YFSETQ. CDR3 amino acids: CASSSQGGGGRDEQYF. DNA of the CDR3: TGCGCCAGCAGCTCCCAGGGAGGCGGGGGGAGAGACGAGCAGTACTTC.

This clone occurred once. The rearrangement joins TRBV5-1 to TRBJ2-7; possibly TRBD1 for D (5 bases). The CDR3 loop spans 14 amino acids. Between the trimmed V and J ends, which lost 0 bases and 2 bases, there was a span of 9 bases. From germline, CDR1 is SGHRS and CDR2 YFSETQ. The CDR3 DNA reads TGCGCCAGCAGCTTGGACAGGCCTACCTACGAGCAGTACTTC. Translating gives CASSLDRPTYEQYF.

The gene calls are TRBV19 and TRBJ1-4, with D uncertain. Germline CDR1 reads LNHDA; CDR2 reads SQIVND (reference sequence). The V end lost 6 bases, the J end lost 3 bases, and 11 bases lay between the germline ends. CDR3 length: 14 residues. This chain's CDR3 is CASSERRSNEKLFF. The DNA of the CDR3 is TGTGCCAGTAGCGAGAGGCGGTCTAATGAAAAACTGTTTTTT.

The rearrangement links TRBV27 to TRBJ2-2; 10 nucleotides match TRBD2. V was clipped by 7 bases and J by 4 bases; unmatched bases: 6. The CDR3 is 15 residues long. The germline CDR1 and CDR2 sequences are MNHEY and SMNVEV (reference sequence). CDR3 loop: CASNTAGGVTGELFF. The CDR3 region has the DNA TGTGCCAGCAACACAGCGGGAGGGGTCACCGGGGAGCTGTTTTTT.

The chain is built from TRBV11-2 and TRBJ2-7, with 10 bases matching TRBD2. J was trimmed by 7 bases and V by 6 bases; bases with no gene match: 6. CDR3 length: 13 amino acids. Per the germline V gene, CDR1 is SGHAT and CDR2 is FQNNGV. The CDR3 sequence: CASRPIAGGEQYF. CDR3 bases: TGTGCCAGCAGGCCAATAGCGGGAGGTGAGCAGTACTTC.

This clone was counted between two and nine times. V gene TRBV7-9 combines with J gene TRBJ1-4; 7 bases match TRBD1. CDR3 length equals 14 residues. CDR1 and CDR2 (germline): SEHNR, FQNEAQ (reference sequence). Losses at the gene ends were 3 bases for V and 7 bases for J; bases not matched to a gene: 5. CDR3 protein: CASSFQGGSEKLFF. The CDR3, as DNA: TGTGCCAGCAGCTTCCAGGGGGGCAGTGAAAAACTGTTTTTT.

The V call is TRBV27, the J call TRBJ1-1, with D possibly matching TRBD1 (5 bases). V shed 4 bases and J shed 0 bases, with 18 bases lying between them. This CDR3 contains 17 residues. Germline V gene sequence: CDR1 MNHEY, CDR2 SMNVEV (reference sequence). Here the CDR3 DNA reads TGTGCCAGCAGTTATCGACTGACAGAGCCTCTGAACACTGAAGCTTTCTTT. It is translated as CASSYRLTEPLNTEAFF.

The CDR3 nucleotides read TGTGCCAGCAGGCTCTCAACTAGCGCCGGGGAGCTGTTTTTT. Its translation: CASRLSTSAGELFF. This chain joins TRBV6-4 and TRBJ2-2, with 7 bases lining up with TRBD2. CDR3 length equals 14 residues. Germline trimming cut 6 bases from V and 6 bases from J; bases unmatched to any gene: 7. Germline values: CDR1 MRHNA, CDR2 SNTAGT.

The sample holds a few counts of this clone. Written as DNA, the CDR3 is TGTGCCAGTAGTATCCCTCGGACAGGGGGCAATCAGCCCCAGCATTTT. This codes for CASSIPRTGGNQPQHF. The chain has TRBV19 and TRBJ1-5; 9 positions match TRBD1. J gave up 2 bases and V 3 bases, and 5 bases lay outside the gene matches. Germline lookup yields CDR1 LNHDA and CDR2 SQIVND (reference sequence). The CDR3 sequence is 16 residues long.

V gene TRBV7-9 combines with J gene TRBJ2-3; 7 positions match TRBD2. CDR3 size: 17 residues. J gave up 3 bases and V 2 bases, and 11 bases lay outside the gene matches. From germline, CDR1 is SEHNR and CDR2 FQNEAQ (reference sequence). The CDR3: CASSLSSILADTDTQYF. The CDR3 region has the DNA TGTGCCAGCAGCTTAAGCAGTATCCTAGCGGATACAGATACGCAGTATTTT.

This sequence joins TRBV15 and TRBJ2-1; 12 bases are shared with TRBD2. V was clipped by 1 base and J by 9 bases; unmatched bases: 4. Looked up from germline, CDR1 is LNHNV and CDR2 is YYDKDF (reference sequence). This CDR3 spans 15 amino acids. In nucleotides, the CDR3 is TGTGCCACCAGCAGAGGGCTAGCGGGGGGGACTGAGCAGTTCTTC. Translation gives CATSRGLAGGTEQFF. Full variable domain (rest looked up from reference TRBV15 and TRBJ2-1): DAMVIQNPRYQVTQFGKPVTLSCSQTLNHNVMYWYQQKSSQAPKLLFHYYDKDFNNEADTPDNFQSRRPNTSFCFLDIRSPGLGDTAMYLCATSRGLAGGTEQFFGPGTRLTVL.

V and J are TRBV2 and TRBJ2-1; TRBD2 matches 7 bases. Germline V lookup: CDR1 SNHLY, CDR2 FYNNEI. Trimming took 2 bases from V and 4 from J; bases not matched to a gene: 2. This CDR3 region has 14 residues. The CDR3 region is CASSELAEYNEQFF. In DNA form, the CDR3 reads TGTGCCAGCAGTGAACTAGCGGAGTACAATGAGCAGTTCTTC.

A few counts support this clone. V usage is TRBV18 and J usage is TRBJ1-2; a possible D gene is TRBD1 (5 bases). Trimming stripped 2 bases from V and 3 bases from J, with 7 bases between. Per germline, CDR1 KGHSH and CDR2 LQKENI. The CDR3 is made up of 13 amino acids. The CDR3 reads CASSPGADYGYTF. Written as DNA, the CDR3 is TGTGCCAGCTCACCAGGGGCCGACTATGGCTACACCTTC.

This clone was counted once. The J gene is TRBJ2-2, the V gene TRBV5-1, with 7 nucleotides matching TRBD1. CDR3 length: 14 residues. The junction had 5 bases not matched to a gene; V was cut back by 4 bases and J by 5 bases. Germline V gene lookup returns CDR1 SGHRS and CDR2 YFSETQ. The CDR3 nucleotides read TGCGCCAGCAGCCCGACAGGGAGTACCGGGGAGCTGTTTTTT. It yields the protein CASSPTGSTGELFF.

This chain joins TRBV7-8 and TRBJ2-7; D is unresolved. Between the trimmed V and J ends, which lost 5 bases and 1 base, there was a span of 3 bases. This CDR3 contains 11 residues. Germline V lookup: CDR1 SGHVS, CDR2 FQNEAQ. The chain's CDR3 is CASSPSYEQYF. For the CDR3, the DNA is TGTGCCAGCAGCCCATCCTACGAGCAGTACTTC.

The V gene is TRBV14, the J gene TRBJ1-4, with D perhaps matching TRBD1 (6 bases). CDR1 and CDR2 (germline): SGHDN, FVKESK. The CDR3 spans 16 residues. V was cut by 4 bases and J by 7 bases, with 19 bases left in between. The CDR3 nucleotides are TGTGCCAGCAGCCCGTCCAGGGGTTTTCGGGGTGAAAAACTGTTTTTT. Protein sequence: CASSPSRGFRGEKLFF.

J is TRBJ2-7 and V is TRBV7-2; 10 nucleotides line up with TRBD2. J lost 3 bases, V lost 2 bases, and 7 bases had no gene match. This CDR3 is 16 amino acids long. Germline loops: CDR1 SGHTA, CDR2 FQGNSA. The CDR3 loop reads CASSLRGASGSYEQYF. CDR3 nucleotides: TGTGCCAGCAGCTTACGGGGGGCTAGCGGGAGCTACGAGCAGTACTTC.

This sequence joins TRBV5-1 and TRBJ2-2, with D perhaps TRBD1 (6 bases). CDR1 and CDR2 (germline): SGHRS, YFSETQ. This CDR3 is 15 amino acids long. The V gene lost 5 bases and the J gene lost 0 bases, with 11 bases spanning the gap. The CDR3: CASRGTPSNTGELFF. CDR3 in DNA: TGCGCCAGCAGGGGGACACCTTCGAACACCGGGGAGCTGTTTTTT.

The CDR3 sequence: CASSQDDRGTYEQYF. The CDR3 DNA reads as TGTGCCAGCAGCCAAGATGATCGAGGGACCTACGAGCAGTACTTC. The rearrangement links TRBV4-2 to TRBJ2-7, with TRBD2 as a possible D gene (5 bases). CDR3 length: 15 residues. Germline V gene data show CDR1 as LGHNA and CDR2 as YNFKEQ. V shed 0 bases and J shed 2 bases, with 11 bases lying between them.

The J gene is TRBJ2-3, the V gene TRBV6-6; perhaps TRBD2 as D (6 bases). The germline V gene has CDR1 MNHNY and CDR2 SVGAGI (reference sequence). The ends were cut back, 4 bases at V and 4 bases at J, with 9 bases in the middle. The CDR3 sequence is 13 residues long. The CDR3 DNA follows: TGTGCCAGCAGTTTGGAGGGCTCAGATACGCAGTATTTT. Its translation: CASSLEGSDTQYF.

The chain carries TRBV5-1 and TRBJ1-4; D unresolved. In germline, CDR1 is SGHRS, CDR2 YFSETQ. The CDR3 extends over 14 amino acids. V was pared by 6 bases and J by 0 bases, with 9 bases between. The CDR3 reads CASMAGSTNEKLFF. CDR3 bases: TGCGCCAGCATGGCAGGTTCAACTAATGAAAAACTGTTTTTT.

The V gene is TRBV18, the J gene TRBJ2-7; D is uncertain. V dropped 3 bases and J dropped 0 bases, with 6 bases sitting between them. Germline V gene data show CDR1 as KGHSH and CDR2 as LQKENI. The CDR3 contains 13 residues. CDR3 in DNA: TGTGCCAGCTCACCGAGCGCCTCCTACGAGCAGTACTTC. Translating gives CASSPSASYEQYF.